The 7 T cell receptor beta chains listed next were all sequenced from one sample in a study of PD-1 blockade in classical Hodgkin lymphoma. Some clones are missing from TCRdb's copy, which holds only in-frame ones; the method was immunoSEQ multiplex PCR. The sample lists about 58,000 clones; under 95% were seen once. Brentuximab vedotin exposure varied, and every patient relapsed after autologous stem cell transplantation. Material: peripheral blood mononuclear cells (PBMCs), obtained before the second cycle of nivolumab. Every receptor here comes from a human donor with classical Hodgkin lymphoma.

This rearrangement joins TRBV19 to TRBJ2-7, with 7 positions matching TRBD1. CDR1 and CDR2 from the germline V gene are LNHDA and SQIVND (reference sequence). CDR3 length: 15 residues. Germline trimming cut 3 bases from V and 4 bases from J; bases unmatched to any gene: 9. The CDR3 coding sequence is TGTGCCAGTAGTATCCCGGGACAGTCGGCATACGAGCAGTACTTC. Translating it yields CASSIPGQSAYEQYF. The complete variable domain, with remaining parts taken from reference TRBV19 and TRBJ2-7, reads DGGITQSPKYLFRKEGQNVTLSCEQNLNHDAMYWYRQDPGQGLRLIYYSQIVNDFQKGDIAEGYSVSREKKESFPLTVTSAQKNPTAFYLCASSIPGQSAYEQYFGPGTRLTVT.

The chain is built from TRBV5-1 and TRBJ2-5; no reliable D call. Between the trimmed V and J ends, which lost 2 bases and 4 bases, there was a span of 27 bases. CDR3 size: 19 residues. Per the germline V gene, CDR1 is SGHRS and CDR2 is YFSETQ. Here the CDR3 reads CASSFRSTISGVEVETQYF. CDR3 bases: TGCGCCAGCAGCTTCCGGTCGACGATATCTGGGGTAGAGGTAGAGACCCAGTACTTC. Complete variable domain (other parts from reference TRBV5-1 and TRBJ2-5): KAGVTQTPRYLIKTRGQQVTLSCSPISGHRSVSWYQQTPGQGLQFLFEYFSETQRNKGNFPGRFSGRQFSNSRSEMNVSTLELGDSALYLCASSFRSTISGVEVETQYFGPGTRLLVL.

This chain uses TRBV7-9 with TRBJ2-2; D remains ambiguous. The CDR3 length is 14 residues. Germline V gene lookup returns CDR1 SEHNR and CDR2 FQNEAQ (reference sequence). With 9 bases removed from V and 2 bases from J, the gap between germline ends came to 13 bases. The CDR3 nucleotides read TGTGCCAGTTTGCCCCCGGGCAACACCGGGGAGCTGTTTTTT. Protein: CASLPPGNTGELFF. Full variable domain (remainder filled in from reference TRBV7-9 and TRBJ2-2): DTGVSQNPRHKITKRGQNVTFRCDPISEHNRLYWYRQTLGQGPEFLTYFQNEAQLEKSRLLSDRFSAERPKGSFSTLEIQRTEQGDSAMYLCASLPPGNTGELFFGEGSRLTVL.

CDR3 DNA: TGTGCCAGCAGCCTGGCTTCCGGGAGGGCCTACAATGAGCAGTTCTTC. Translation gives CASSLASGRAYNEQFF. The rearrangement links TRBV5-4 to TRBJ2-1; 8 bases match TRBD2. The CDR3 is 16 residues long. The V gene's germline CDR1 is SGHNT and CDR2 YYREEE (reference sequence). V shed 4 bases, J shed 2 bases, and the junction held 8 bases outside the gene matches.

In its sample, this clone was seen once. CDR3 sequence: CASSTPQGTEAFF. The CDR3, as DNA: TGTGCCAGCAGCACCCCACAGGGGACTGAAGCTTTCTTT. This chain uses TRBV7-9 with TRBJ1-1; 7 nucleotides align to TRBD1. In germline, CDR1 is SEHNR, CDR2 FQNEAQ (reference sequence). The V gene end was trimmed by 5 bases and the J gene end by 5 bases; junction bases not matched to a gene: 5. This CDR3 spans 13 amino acids.

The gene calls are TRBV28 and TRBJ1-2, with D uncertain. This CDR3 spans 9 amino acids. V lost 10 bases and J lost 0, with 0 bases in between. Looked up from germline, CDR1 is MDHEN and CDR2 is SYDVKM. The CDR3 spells CATNYGYTF. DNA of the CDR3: TGTGCCACTAACTATGGCTACACCTTC.

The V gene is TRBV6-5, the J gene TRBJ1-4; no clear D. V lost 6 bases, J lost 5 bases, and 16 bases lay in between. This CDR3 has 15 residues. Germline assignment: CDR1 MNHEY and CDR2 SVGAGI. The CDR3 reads CASSLGRIRNEKLFF. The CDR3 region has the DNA TGTGCCAGCAGCCTAGGACGGATAAGAAATGAAAAACTGTTTTTT.